The 23 T cell receptor beta chains below were found in one sample sequenced in a study of T cells in Graves' hyperthyroidism and ophthalmopathy. The CDR3 regions of TCR beta were amplified from RNA transcripts. In the first-round RT-PCR of the TCR CDR3, the HTBI primer set was used. Each CDR3 protein gets one entry after TCRdb re-called the multiplex PCR reads with MiXCR. The sample has roughly 570,000 distinct CDR3 sequences; around 45% are singletons. The specimen sequenced was peripheral blood or thyroid tissue (not recorded which). The source is an adult woman with Graves' disease, either hyperthyroidism or ophthalmopathy (not recorded which).

A single count supports this clonotype. The rearrangement links TRBV4-1 to TRBJ1-5; D is undetermined. Trimming removed 0 bases at V and 2 bases at J, with 11 bases between. The CDR3 loop spans 16 amino acids. Per germline, CDR1 MGHRA and CDR2 YSYEKL. CDR3 amino acids: CASSQDFGKGNQPQHF. CDR3 coding DNA: TGCGCCAGCAGCCAAGACTTCGGTAAGGGCAATCAGCCCCAGCATTTT.

This rearrangement joins TRBV7-8 to TRBJ1-1; D unclear. Trimming removed 6 bases at V and 7 bases at J, with 15 bases between. Germline V lookup: CDR1 SGHVS, CDR2 FQNEAQ. The CDR3 is made up of 13 amino acids. The CDR3 coding sequence is TGTGCCAGCAGAGGCCAGCCTTCTAATGAAGCTTTCTTT. Residues: CASRGQPSNEAFF.

The chain employs TRBV9 and TRBJ1-5; maybe TRBD1 (5 bases). V lost 4 bases and J 7 bases, leaving 9 bases between the germline ends. This CDR3 has 12 residues. Germline CDR1 reads SGDLS; CDR2 reads YYNGEE. The DNA of the CDR3 is TGTGCCAGCAGCAAGAGGGACCAGCCCCAGCATTTT. It specifies CASSKRDQPQHF. Together with reference TRBV9 and TRBJ1-5, the CDR3 gives the full variable domain: DSGVTQTPKHLITATGQRVTLRCSPRSGDLSVYWYQQSLDQGLQFLIQYYNGEERAKGNILERFSAQQFPDLHSELNLSSLELGDSALYFCASSKRDQPQHFGDGTRLSIL.

This clonotype was detected many times. In nucleotides, the CDR3 is TGTGCCAGCAGCCACGGACAGGCCGGCATTGGCACTGAAGCTTTCTTT. As protein: CASSHGQAGIGTEAFF. The chain has TRBV7-3 and TRBJ1-1; 7 bases match TRBD1. V shed 5 bases and J 4 bases; nucleotides not matched to a gene: 13. CDR1 and CDR2 (germline): SGHTA, FQGTGA. The CDR3 runs 16 residues.

This clonotype was detected many times. The chain joins TRBV4-1 to TRBJ1-5, with 10 bases fitting TRBD1. Losses at the gene ends were 3 bases for V and 4 bases for J; bases not matched to a gene: 3. The germline CDR1 and CDR2 sequences are MGHRA and YSYEKL. The CDR3 is made up of 15 amino acids. The CDR3 region is CASSHRTGGNQPQHF. Here the CDR3 DNA reads TGCGCCAGCAGCCACCGGACAGGGGGTAATCAGCCCCAGCATTTT.

As concerns this clonotype: This may be a read error, as it is one base from a much larger clone. The chain recombines TRBV29-1 with TRBJ1-2, with D perhaps TRBD1 (5 bases). The CDR3 runs 11 residues. Trimming shortened V by 7 bases and J by 4 bases, and 10 bases separated the two germline ends. Germline assignment: CDR1 SQVTM and CDR2 ANQGSEA. CDR3 region: CSALGAYGYTF. CDR3 nucleotide sequence: TGCAGCGCGTTAGGGGCCTATGGCTACACCTTC.

The chain carries TRBV10-3 and TRBJ1-2; tentatively, D is TRBD1 (5 bases). CDR1 and CDR2 (germline): ENHRY, SYGVKD. Between the trimmed V and J ends, which lost 4 bases and 3 bases, there was a span of 9 bases. The CDR3 is made up of 13 amino acids. The CDR3 DNA sequence: TGTGCCATCAGTGGTTTGGGGGACTATGGCTACACCTTC. Amino acid sequence: CAISGLGDYGYTF.

The DNA of the CDR3 is TGTGCCAGCAGCTTACCGGGCGGTCCAGGCACCATATATTTT. This sequence encodes CASSLPGGPGTIYF. V and J are TRBV7-9 and TRBJ1-3; D gene uncertain. The germline CDR1 and CDR2 sequences are SEHNR and FQNEAQ (reference sequence). V was trimmed by 2 bases and J by 9 bases, leaving 14 bases between them. The CDR3 length is 14 residues.

This clonotype occurred many times. The CDR3 spells CASSLRVRWYGANVLTF. CDR3 sequence (DNA): TGTGCCAGCAGCCTCAGGGTTCGATGGTATGGGGCCAACGTCCTGACTTTC. V gene TRBV5-4 combines with J gene TRBJ2-6, with D perhaps matching TRBD1 (5 bases). This CDR3 spans 17 amino acids. Germline V lookup: CDR1 SGHNT, CDR2 YYREEE (reference sequence). V shed 4 bases and J shed 3 bases, with 17 bases lying between them. Full variable domain (missing parts from reference TRBV5-4 and TRBJ2-6): ETGVTQSPTHLIKTRGQQVTLRCSSQSGHNTVSWYQQALGQGPQFIFQYYREEENGRGNFPPRFSGLQFPNYSSELNVNALELDDSALYLCASSLRVRWYGANVLTFGAGSRLTVL.

This clonotype appeared many times. The CDR3 DNA follows: TGCGCCAGCAGCTTGGGGATCGAAGCTTTCTTT. Its protein is CASSLGIEAFF. V and J are TRBV5-1 and TRBJ1-1; no clear D gene. This CDR3 is 11 amino acids long. V was clipped by 0 bases and J by 8 bases, with 5 bases between them. CDR1 and CDR2 (germline): SGHRS, YFSETQ.

This rearrangement joins TRBV7-3 to TRBJ1-5; D is possibly TRBD1 (5 bases). The CDR3 loop spans 16 amino acids. V gave up 5 bases and J gave up 0 bases, with 14 bases separating them. From germline, CDR1 is SGHTA and CDR2 FQGTGA. CDR3 nucleotide sequence: TGTGCCAGCAGCCTAAGACAGTCAAATAGCAATCAGCCCCAGCATTTT. Amino acids: CASSLRQSNSNQPQHF.

CDR3 nucleotide sequence: TGTGCCAGCAGCCGTCCGGGACAGAGGAACACTGAAGCTTTCTTT. Its protein is CASSRPGQRNTEAFF. The chain combines TRBV7-9 with TRBJ1-1; 7 nucleotides match TRBD1. This CDR3 region has 15 residues. V was clipped by 5 bases and J by 1 base; unmatched bases: 7. In germline, CDR1 is SEHNR, CDR2 FQNEAQ (reference sequence).

In this sample, this clonotype turned up many times. The chain joins TRBV12-3 or TRBV12-4 to TRBJ2-7; no clear D gene. Trimming stripped 7 bases from V and 7 bases from J, with 20 bases between. CDR3 size: 14 residues. CDR3 coding DNA: TGTGCCAGCAAGGGTATAGGGTCTTTGGGGGAGCAGTACTTC. Protein: CASKGIGSLGEQYF.

The J gene is TRBJ1-1, the V gene TRBV19, with TRBD1 matching over 7 bases. The V gene end was trimmed by 9 bases and the J gene end by 4 bases; junction bases not matched to a gene: 14. CDR1 is LNHDA and CDR2 is SQIVND in the germline V gene (reference sequence). The CDR3 has 15 amino acids. CDR3 DNA sequence: TGTGCCAGCCTCGAGGGGGCTGTTTCGGGCACTGAAGCTTTCTTT. It yields the protein CASLEGAVSGTEAFF.

This clonotype was seen at least ten times. This rearrangement joins TRBV4-2 to TRBJ2-5; D possibly matches TRBD1 or TRBD2 (5 bases each). The V end was cut by 6 bases, the J end by 3 bases, with 11 bases between. CDR1 is LGHNA, CDR2 YNFKEQ, per germline. This CDR3 region has 13 residues. DNA of the CDR3: TGTGCCAGCAGTCCCGGGACCAAAGAGACCCAGTACTTC. Translating gives CASSPGTKETQYF.

This clonotype has only a few counts. The chain couples TRBV7-9 to TRBJ2-7, with D hard to call. Germline CDR1 SEHNR, CDR2 FQNEAQ (reference sequence). V was shortened by 6 bases and J by 3 bases, with 18 bases between the two germline ends. The CDR3 totals 15 residues. Here the CDR3 reads CASSASMDRYYEQYF. In DNA, the CDR3 is TGTGCCAGCAGTGCTAGTATGGACCGCTACTACGAGCAGTACTTC.

With respect to this clonotype: At one end the junction does not follow the germline gene, possibly because of a read error. The chain uses TRBV10-2 and TRBJ1-1; D not certain. Germline V CDR1 and CDR2: WSHSY, SAAADI. The CDR3 covers 17 residues. CDR3 residues: CASKDLNKVFPPEVAVF. CDR3 nucleotide sequence: TGCGCCAGCAAGGACCTGAACAAGGTGTTCCCACCCGAGGTCGCTGTGTTT.

This clonotype was seen many times. This chain uses TRBV9 with TRBJ1-1, with a weak D call TRBD1 (5 bases). This CDR3 region has 15 residues. In germline, CDR1 is SGDLS, CDR2 YYNGEE. Deletions cut 4 bases from V and 0 bases from J, with 13 bases between. This CDR3 reads CASSPHGTMNTEAFF. CDR3 bases: TGTGCCAGCAGCCCCCACGGGACTATGAACACTGAAGCTTTCTTT.

The V gene is TRBV10-3, the J gene TRBJ2-5, with D maybe TRBD2 (7 bases). V was trimmed by 2 bases and J by 9 bases, leaving 28 bases between them. CDR3 length: 18 residues. From germline, CDR1 is ENHRY and CDR2 SYGVKD. The CDR3 region is CAISEPPGGGKRGQPQYF. CDR3 bases: TGTGCCATCAGTGAGCCGCCCGGGGGCGGGAAGCGGGGTCAGCCCCAGTACTTC.

This clonotype appeared many times. The chain carries TRBV19 and TRBJ1-5, with 8 bases that match TRBD1. The CDR3 has 13 residues. Germline assignment: CDR1 LNHDA and CDR2 SQIVND (reference sequence). V was pared by 8 bases and J by 7 bases, with 7 bases of the junction left unmatched. CDR3 nucleotide sequence: TGTGCCAGTCGGACAGGGCCAGGGCAGCCCCAGCATTTT. Translating gives CASRTGPGQPQHF.

V usage is TRBV29-1 and J usage is TRBJ1-4; D remains ambiguous. Trimming took off 4 bases at V and 5 bases at J, with 2 bases between the two ends. Germline CDR1 is SQVTM and CDR2 is ANQGSEA. The CDR3 is 10 amino acids. The CDR3 region is CSVANEKLFF. In DNA form, the CDR3 reads TGCAGCGTTGCAAATGAAAAACTGTTTTTT.

The chain links TRBV2 to TRBJ2-7; TRBD2 agrees at 14 bases. The CDR3 is 17 residues long. From germline, CDR1 is SNHLY and CDR2 FYNNEI. V lost 1 base, J lost 7 bases, and 9 bases stayed unmatched. In DNA form, the CDR3 reads TGTGCCAGCAGTGAAGGGATGGGACTAGCGGGAGCTGGGGAGCAGTACTTC. The encoded protein is CASSEGMGLAGAGEQYF.

There are a few counts of this clonotype. The chain uses TRBV10-3 and TRBJ2-6; 12 bases agree with TRBD2. The V segment lost 2 bases and the J segment 2 bases; nucleotides outside the gene matches: 4. Germline loops: CDR1 ENHRY, CDR2 SYGVKD. This CDR3 comprises 18 residues. The CDR3 DNA follows: TGTGCCATCAGTGAGGGTGGACTAGCGGGAACTGGGGCCAACGTCCTGACTTTC. Its translation: CAISEGGLAGTGANVLTF.